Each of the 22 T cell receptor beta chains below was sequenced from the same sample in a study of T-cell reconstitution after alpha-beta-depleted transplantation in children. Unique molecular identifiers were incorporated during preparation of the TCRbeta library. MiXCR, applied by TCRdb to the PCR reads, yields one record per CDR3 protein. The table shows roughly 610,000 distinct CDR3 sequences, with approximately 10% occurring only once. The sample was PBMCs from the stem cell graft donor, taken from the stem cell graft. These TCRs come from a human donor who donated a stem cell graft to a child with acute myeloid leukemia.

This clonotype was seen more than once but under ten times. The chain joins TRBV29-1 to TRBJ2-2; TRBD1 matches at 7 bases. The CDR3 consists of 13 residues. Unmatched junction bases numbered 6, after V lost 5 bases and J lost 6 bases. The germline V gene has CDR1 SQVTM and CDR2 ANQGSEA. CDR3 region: CSVRDSNSGELFF. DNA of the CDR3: TGCAGCGTTCGGGACAGCAACTCCGGGGAGCTGTTTTTT.

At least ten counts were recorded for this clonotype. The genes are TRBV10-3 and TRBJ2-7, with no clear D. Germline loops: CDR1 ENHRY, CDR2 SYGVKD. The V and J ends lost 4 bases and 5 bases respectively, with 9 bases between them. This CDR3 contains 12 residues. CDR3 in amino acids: CAISVRADEQYF. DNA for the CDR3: TGTGCCATCAGTGTTCGGGCCGACGAGCAGTACTTC.

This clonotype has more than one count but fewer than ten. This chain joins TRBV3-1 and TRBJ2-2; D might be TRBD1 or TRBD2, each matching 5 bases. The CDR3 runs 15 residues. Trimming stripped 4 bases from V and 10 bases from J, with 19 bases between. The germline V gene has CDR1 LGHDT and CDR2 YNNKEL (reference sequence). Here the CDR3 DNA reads TGTGCCAGCAGCCCCACGGGACGGGGCCCCGAGGAGCTGTTTTTT. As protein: CASSPTGRGPEELFF.

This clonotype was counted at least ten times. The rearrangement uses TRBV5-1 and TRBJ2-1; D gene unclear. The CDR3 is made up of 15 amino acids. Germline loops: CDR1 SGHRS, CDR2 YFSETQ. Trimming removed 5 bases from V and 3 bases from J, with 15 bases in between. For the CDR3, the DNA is TGCGCCAGCAGGGAAGTGGGAACCATCTACAATGAGCAGTTCTTC. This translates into CASREVGTIYNEQFF.

The CDR3, as DNA: TGTGCCAGCAGCCCAGGGGCCGGAAACACCATATATTTT. It is translated as CASSPGAGNTIYF. The rearrangement links TRBV25-1 to TRBJ1-3, with D maybe TRBD1 (6 bases). The V gene lost 6 bases and the J gene lost 4 bases, with 10 bases spanning the gap. CDR3 size: 13 residues. The germline V gene has CDR1 MGHDK and CDR2 SYGVNS.

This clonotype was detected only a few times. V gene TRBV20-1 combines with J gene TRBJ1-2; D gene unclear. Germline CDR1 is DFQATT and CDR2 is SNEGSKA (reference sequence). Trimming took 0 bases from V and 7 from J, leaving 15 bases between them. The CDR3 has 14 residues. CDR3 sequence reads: CSARDRGSLPGYTF. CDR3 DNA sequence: TGCAGTGCTAGAGATCGTGGCAGCCTTCCTGGCTACACCTTC.

CDR3 loop: CASSPFRGTEAFF. The CDR3 DNA reads as TGTGCCAGCAGTCCATTCAGGGGGACAGAAGCTTTCTTT. The chain is built from TRBV28 and TRBJ1-1; 7 positions match TRBD1. There are 13 residues in the CDR3. Germline-derived CDR1 and CDR2 are MDHEN and SYDVKM. With V trimmed by 5 bases and J by 8 bases, 8 bases remained unmatched.

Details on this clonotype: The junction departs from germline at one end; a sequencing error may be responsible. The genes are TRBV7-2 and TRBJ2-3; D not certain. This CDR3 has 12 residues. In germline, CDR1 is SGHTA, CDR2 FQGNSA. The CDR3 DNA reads TGTGCCAGCACCTTAGTTGAAGATACGCAGTATTTT. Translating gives CASTLVEDTQYF.

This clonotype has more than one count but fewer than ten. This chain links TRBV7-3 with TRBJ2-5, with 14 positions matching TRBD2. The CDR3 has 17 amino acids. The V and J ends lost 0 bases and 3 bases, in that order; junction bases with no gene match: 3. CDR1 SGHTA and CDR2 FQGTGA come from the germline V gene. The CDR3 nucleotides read TGTGCCAGCAGCTTAACTAGGGGACTAGCGGGAGAAGAGACCCAGTACTTC. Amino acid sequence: CASSLTRGLAGEETQYF.

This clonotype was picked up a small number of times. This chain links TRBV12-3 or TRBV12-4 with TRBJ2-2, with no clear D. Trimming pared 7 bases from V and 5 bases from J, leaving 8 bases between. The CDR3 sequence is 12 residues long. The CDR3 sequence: CASTLSTGELFF. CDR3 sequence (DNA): TGTGCCAGCACCCTGTCGACCGGGGAGCTGTTTTTT.

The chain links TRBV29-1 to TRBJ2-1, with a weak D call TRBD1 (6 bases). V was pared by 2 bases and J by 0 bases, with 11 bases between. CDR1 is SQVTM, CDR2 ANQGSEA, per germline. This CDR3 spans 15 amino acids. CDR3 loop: CSVETGSSSYNEQFF. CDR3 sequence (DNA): TGCAGCGTTGAAACAGGGTCAAGCTCCTACAATGAGCAGTTCTTC.

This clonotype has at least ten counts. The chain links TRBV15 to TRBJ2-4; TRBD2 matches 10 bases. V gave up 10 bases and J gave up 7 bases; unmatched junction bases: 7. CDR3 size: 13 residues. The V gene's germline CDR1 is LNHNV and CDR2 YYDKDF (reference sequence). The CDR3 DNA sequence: TGTGCCATCCGAACTAGCGGGATCAACATTCAGTACTTC. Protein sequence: CAIRTSGINIQYF.

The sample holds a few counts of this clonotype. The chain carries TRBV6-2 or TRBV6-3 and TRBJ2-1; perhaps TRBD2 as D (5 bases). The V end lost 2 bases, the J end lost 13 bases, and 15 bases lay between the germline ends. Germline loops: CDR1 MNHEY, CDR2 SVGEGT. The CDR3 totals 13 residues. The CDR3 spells CASSYPGLSPQFF. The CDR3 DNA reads TGTGCCAGCAGTTACCCCGGACTCTCACCCCAGTTCTTC.

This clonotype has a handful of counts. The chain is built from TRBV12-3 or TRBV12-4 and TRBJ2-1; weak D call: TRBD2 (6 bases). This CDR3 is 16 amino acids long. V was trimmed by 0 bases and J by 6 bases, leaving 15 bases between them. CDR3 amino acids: CASSLALGGPSNEQFF. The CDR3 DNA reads TGTGCCAGCAGTTTAGCGCTCGGGGGACCGTCCAATGAGCAGTTCTTC.

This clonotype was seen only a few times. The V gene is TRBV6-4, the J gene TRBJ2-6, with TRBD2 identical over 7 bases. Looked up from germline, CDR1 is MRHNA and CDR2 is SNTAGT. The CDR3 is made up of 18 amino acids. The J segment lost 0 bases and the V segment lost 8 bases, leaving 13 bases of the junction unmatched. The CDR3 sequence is CASSPWREGYSGANVLTF. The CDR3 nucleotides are TGTGCCAGCTCTCCGTGGAGGGAGGGTTACTCTGGGGCCAACGTCCTGACTTTC.

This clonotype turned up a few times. The DNA for the CDR3 is TGTGCCAGCAGCAGGGGTTGGGAGCAGTACTTC. Encoded protein: CASSRGWEQYF. The chain carries TRBV7-9 and TRBJ2-7; a possible D gene is TRBD1 (5 bases). This CDR3 has 11 amino acids. V was pared by 5 bases and J by 7 bases, with 9 bases between. Germline V CDR1 and CDR2: SEHNR, FQNEAQ (reference sequence).

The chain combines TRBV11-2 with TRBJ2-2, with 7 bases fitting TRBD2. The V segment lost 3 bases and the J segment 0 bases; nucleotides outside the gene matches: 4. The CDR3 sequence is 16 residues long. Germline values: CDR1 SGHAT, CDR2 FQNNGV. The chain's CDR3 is CASSFLLAANTGELFF. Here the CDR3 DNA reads TGTGCCAGCAGCTTTCTCCTAGCGGCGAACACCGGGGAGCTGTTTTTT.

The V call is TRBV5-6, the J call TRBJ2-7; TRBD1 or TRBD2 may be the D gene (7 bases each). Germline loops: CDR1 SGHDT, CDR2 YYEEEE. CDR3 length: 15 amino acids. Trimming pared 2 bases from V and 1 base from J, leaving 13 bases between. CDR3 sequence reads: CASSFRGGQSYEQYF. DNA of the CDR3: TGTGCCAGCAGCTTCCGCGGGGGACAGTCCTACGAGCAGTACTTC.

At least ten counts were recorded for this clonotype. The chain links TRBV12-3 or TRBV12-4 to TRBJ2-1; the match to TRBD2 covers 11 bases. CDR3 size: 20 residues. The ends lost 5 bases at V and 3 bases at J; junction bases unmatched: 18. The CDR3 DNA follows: TGTGCCAGCAGTCCCATTCGGGGTAGCGGGAGGGCCTGGGGCTACAATGAGCAGTTCTTC. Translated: CASSPIRGSGRAWGYNEQFF.

CDR3 region: CASSRAGPGEQYF. CDR3 DNA sequence: TGTGCCAGCAGCCGAGCGGGGCCCGGTGAGCAGTACTTC. This chain links TRBV12-3 or TRBV12-4 with TRBJ2-7; 7 bases are shared with TRBD2. Trimming cost V 6 bases and J 7 bases; bases outside gene matches: 9. The CDR3 extends over 13 amino acids.

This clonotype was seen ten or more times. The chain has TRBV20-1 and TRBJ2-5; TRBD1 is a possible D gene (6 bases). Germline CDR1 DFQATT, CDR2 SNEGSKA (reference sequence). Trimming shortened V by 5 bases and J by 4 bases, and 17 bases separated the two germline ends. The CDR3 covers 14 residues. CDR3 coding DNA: TGCAGTGCTCAGGGGCCCCTCATGCCAGAGACCCAGTACTTC. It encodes CSAQGPLMPETQYF.

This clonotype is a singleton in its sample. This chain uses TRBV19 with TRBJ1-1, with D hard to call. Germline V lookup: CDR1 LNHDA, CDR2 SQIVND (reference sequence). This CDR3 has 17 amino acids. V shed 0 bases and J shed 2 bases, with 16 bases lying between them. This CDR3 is CASSIDRRRQINTEAFF. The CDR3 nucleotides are TGTGCCAGTAGTATAGATCGAAGGAGGCAGATTAACACTGAAGCTTTCTTT.